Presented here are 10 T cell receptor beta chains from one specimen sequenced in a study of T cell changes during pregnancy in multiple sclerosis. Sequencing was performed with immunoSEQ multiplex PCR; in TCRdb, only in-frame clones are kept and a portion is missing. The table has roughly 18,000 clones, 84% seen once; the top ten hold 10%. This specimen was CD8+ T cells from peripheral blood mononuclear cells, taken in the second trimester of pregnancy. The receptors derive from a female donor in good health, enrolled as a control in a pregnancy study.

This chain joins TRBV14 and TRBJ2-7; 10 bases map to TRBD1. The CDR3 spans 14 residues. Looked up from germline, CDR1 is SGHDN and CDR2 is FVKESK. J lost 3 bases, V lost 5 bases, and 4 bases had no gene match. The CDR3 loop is CASSGRDRGYEQYF. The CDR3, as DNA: TGTGCCAGCAGCGGCCGGGACAGGGGCTACGAGCAGTACTTC.

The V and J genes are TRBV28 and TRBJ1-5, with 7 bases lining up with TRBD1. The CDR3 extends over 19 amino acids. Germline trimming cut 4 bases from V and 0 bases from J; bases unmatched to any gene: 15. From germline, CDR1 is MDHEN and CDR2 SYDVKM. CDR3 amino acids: CASSYAGTVKPYSNQPQHF. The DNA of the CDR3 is TGTGCCAGCAGTTACGCCGGGACAGTTAAACCATATAGCAATCAGCCCCAGCATTTT.

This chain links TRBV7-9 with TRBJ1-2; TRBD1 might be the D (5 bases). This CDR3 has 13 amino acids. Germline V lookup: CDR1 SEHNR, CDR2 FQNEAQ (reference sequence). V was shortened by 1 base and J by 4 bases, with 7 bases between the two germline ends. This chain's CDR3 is CASSLGGAYGYTF. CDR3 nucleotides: TGTGCCAGCAGCTTAGGGGGCGCCTATGGCTACACCTTC.

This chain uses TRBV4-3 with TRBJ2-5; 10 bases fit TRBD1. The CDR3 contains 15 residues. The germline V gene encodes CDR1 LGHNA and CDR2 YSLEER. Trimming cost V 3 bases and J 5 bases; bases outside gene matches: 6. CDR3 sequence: CASSQAGQGMETQYF. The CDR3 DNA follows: TGCGCCAGCAGCCAGGCGGGACAGGGGATGGAGACCCAGTACTTC.

CDR3 coding DNA: TGTGCCAGCAGCGATCGAGGTAGCGGGGGGTGGAATGAGCAGTTCTTC. It is translated as CASSDRGSGGWNEQFF. V and J are TRBV6-6 and TRBJ2-1, with 10 positions matching TRBD2. V was clipped by 6 bases and J by 7 bases; unmatched bases: 12. The CDR3 is 16 amino acids. Germline assignment: CDR1 MNHNY and CDR2 SVGAGI (reference sequence).

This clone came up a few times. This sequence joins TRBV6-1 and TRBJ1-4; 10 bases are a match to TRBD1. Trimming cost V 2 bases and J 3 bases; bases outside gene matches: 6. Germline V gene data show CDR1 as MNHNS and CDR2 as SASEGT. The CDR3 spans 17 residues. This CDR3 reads CASSEWDRGESNEKLFF. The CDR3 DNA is TGTGCCAGCAGTGAATGGGACAGGGGAGAGTCTAATGAAAAACTGTTTTTT.

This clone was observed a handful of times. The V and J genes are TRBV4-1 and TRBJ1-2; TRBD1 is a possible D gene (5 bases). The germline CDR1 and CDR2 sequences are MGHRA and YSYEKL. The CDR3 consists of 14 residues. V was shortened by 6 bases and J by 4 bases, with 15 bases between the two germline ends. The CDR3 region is CASRPTGDPYGYTF. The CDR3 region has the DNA TGCGCCAGCAGGCCGACGGGGGACCCCTATGGCTACACCTTC.

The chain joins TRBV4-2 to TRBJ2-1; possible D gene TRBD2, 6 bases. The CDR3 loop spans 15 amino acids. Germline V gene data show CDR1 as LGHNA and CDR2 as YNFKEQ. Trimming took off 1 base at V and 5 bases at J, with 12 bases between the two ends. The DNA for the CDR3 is TGTGCCAGCAGCCAAGTTCTAGCTAGCGACAATGAGCAGTTCTTC. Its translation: CASSQVLASDNEQFF.

CDR3 loop: CASSHGVELAAGELFF. CDR3 DNA sequence: TGCGCCAGCAGCCATGGAGTCGAGCTAGCGGCCGGGGAGCTGTTTTTT. The J gene is TRBJ2-2, the V gene TRBV4-3, with 7 nucleotides matching TRBD2. The CDR3 length is 16 residues. V gave up 3 bases and J gave up 6 bases; unmatched junction bases: 10. Germline loops: CDR1 LGHNA, CDR2 YSLEER.

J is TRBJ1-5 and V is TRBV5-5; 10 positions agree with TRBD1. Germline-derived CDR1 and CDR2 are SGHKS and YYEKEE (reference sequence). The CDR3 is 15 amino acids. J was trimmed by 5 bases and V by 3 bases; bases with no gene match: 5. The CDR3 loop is CASSSTGGDHQPQHF. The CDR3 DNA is TGTGCCAGCAGCTCGACAGGGGGCGACCATCAGCCCCAGCATTTT. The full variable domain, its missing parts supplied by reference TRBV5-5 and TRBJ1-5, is DAGVTQSPTHLIKTRGQQVTLRCSPISGHKSVSWYQQVLGQGPQFIFQYYEKEERGRGNFPDRFSARQFPNYSSELNVNALLLGDSALYLCASSSTGGDHQPQHFGDGTRLSIL.